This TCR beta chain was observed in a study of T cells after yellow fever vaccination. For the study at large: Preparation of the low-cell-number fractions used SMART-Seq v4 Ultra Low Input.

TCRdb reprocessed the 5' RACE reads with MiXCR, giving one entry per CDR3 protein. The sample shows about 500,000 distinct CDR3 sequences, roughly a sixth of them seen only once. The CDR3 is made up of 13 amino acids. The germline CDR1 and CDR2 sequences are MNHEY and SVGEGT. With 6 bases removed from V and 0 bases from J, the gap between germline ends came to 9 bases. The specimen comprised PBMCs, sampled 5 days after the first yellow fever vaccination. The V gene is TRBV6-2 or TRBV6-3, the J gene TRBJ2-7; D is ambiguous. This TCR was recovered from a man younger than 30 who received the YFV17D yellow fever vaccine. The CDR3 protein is CASSRLSSYEQYV. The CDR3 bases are TGTGCCAGCAGCCGCTTAAGCTCCTACGAGCAGTACGTC.